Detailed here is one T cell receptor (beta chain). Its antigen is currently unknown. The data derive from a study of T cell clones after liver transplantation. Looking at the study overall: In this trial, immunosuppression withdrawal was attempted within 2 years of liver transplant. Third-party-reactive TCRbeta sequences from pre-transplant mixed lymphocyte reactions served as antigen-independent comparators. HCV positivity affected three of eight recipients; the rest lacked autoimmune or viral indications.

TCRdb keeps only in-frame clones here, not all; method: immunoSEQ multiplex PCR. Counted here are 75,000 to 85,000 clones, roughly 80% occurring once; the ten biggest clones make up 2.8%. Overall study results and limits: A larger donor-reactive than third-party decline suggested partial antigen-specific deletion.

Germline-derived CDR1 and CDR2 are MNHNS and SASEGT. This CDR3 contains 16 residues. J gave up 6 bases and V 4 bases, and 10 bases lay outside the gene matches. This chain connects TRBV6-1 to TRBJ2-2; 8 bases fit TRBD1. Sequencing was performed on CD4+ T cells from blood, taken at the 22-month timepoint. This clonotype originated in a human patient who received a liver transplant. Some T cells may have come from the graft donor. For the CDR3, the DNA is TGTGCCAGCAGTGGATACAGGGGGGAAGCGGCCGGGGAGCTGTTTTTT. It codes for CASSGYRGEAAGELFF.